The TCR beta chain described here comes from a study of blood T cell repertoires in COVID-19. About the research overall: COVID-19 samples from acute and convalescent phases originated in the United States, Italy and Spain. PBMCs, B-cell-depleted T cells, or T cells were the source of the cDNA or gDNA that made up the material.

Sequencing used immunoSEQ multiplex PCR; TCRdb keeps in-frame clones, though not all of them. The sample lists a few hundred thousand clones, 70% to 90% occurring once. Only a few counts were recorded for this clone. The Seattle patients joined while their infection was active and were tracked longitudinally afterward. The sequence came from a woman aged 25 to 39 with COVID-19, enrolled during active disease. The sequenced material came from peripheral blood.

As DNA, the CDR3 is TGTGCCAGTGGCACATCGGGCGAGCAGTACTTC. It is translated as CASGTSGEQYF. J is TRBJ2-7 and V is TRBV19; D is unresolved. The CDR3 extends over 11 amino acids. CDR1 is LNHDA, CDR2 SQIVND, per germline (reference sequence). V was pared by 8 bases and J by 6 bases, with 11 bases between.